These 2 T cell receptor beta chains were all obtained from the same sample, sequenced in a study of vaccination effects on CD4 cells after COVID-19. Sequencing was preceded by expansion of antigen-specific CD4+ T cells with viral peptide pools in the ViraFEST assay. CD4+ T cells were isolated after approximately 10 days of culture. All participants had two doses of either the BNT162b2 or mRNA-1273 vaccine. TCRdb's copy holds only in-frame clones and misses some; the assay was immunoSEQ multiplex PCR. Among fewer than 40,000 clones listed, around 80% were seen once. These receptors have no identified antigens. The sample in question was CD4+ T cells from PBMCs cultured with HCoV-NL63 spike peptides, obtained after COVID-19 vaccination. The source of these receptors is a human donor who received a COVID-19 vaccine. Some clones in this sample may be carry-over from other donors' samples.

The chain carries TRBV7-9 and TRBJ2-5; TRBD1 matches at 8 bases. V was pared by 5 bases and J by 5 bases, with 7 bases of the junction left unmatched. The germline V gene has CDR1 SEHNR and CDR2 FQNEAQ (reference sequence). This CDR3 has 14 residues. CDR3 bases: TGTGCCAGCAGCATCCCCAGGGGGCACGAGACCCAGTACTTC. Translating gives CASSIPRGHETQYF.

The chain joins TRBV21-1 to TRBJ2-1; the table's D call of TRBD1 was not tested on the DNA. TRBV21-1 is listed as a pseudogene. This CDR3 spans 17 amino acids. The CDR3 sequence is CASSKGPGQGSYNEQFF. Here the CDR3 DNA reads TGTGCCAGCAGCAAGGGCCCGGGACAGGGGTCCTACAATGAGCAGTTCTTC.